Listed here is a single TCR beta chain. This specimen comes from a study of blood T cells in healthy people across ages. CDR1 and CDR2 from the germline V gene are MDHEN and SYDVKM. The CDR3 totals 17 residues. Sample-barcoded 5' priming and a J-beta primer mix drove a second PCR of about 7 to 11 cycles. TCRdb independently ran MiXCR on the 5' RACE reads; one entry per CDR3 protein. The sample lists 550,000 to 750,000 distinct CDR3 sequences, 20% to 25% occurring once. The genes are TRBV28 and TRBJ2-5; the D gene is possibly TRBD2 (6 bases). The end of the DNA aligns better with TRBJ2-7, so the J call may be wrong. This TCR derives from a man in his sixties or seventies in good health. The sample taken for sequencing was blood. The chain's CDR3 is CASSLYARGMGSYEQYF. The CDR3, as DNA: TGTGCCAGCAGTTTATACGCACGGGGGATGGGTTCCTACGAGCAGTACTTC.